The 14 T cell receptor beta chains reported below all come from one sample, sequenced in a study of post-analysis software for immune sequencing data. Overall study results and limits: With TRBV5-6, TRBV5-1 and TRBV20-1 included, about five TRBV segments were more frequent in patients than in controls.

For these TCRs, the target antigens are not known. TCR beta cDNA libraries had unique molecular identifiers. A single record per CDR3 protein comes from TCRdb applying MiXCR to the PCR reads. The profile covers approximately 250,000 distinct CDR3 sequences, with less than 40% appearing a single time and 4% to 6% taken by the ten largest. Sequenced: blood. All receptors come from a girl between 10 and 17 years old with multiple sclerosis.

This clonotype appeared many times. The chain joins TRBV14 to TRBJ1-4, with TRBD1 matching over 8 bases. The J segment lost 12 bases and the V segment lost 4 bases, leaving 19 bases of the junction unmatched. The CDR3 totals 17 residues. The germline CDR1 and CDR2 sequences are SGHDN and FVKESK. The CDR3 spells CASSLTPSDRGTEELFF. The CDR3 nucleotides read TGTGCCAGCAGCCTAACCCCCAGCGACAGGGGCACTGAGGAACTGTTTTTT. Complete variable domain (other parts from reference TRBV14 and TRBJ1-4): EAGVTQFPSHSVIEKGQTVTLRCDPISGHDNLYWYRRVMGKEIKFLLHFVKESKQDESGMPNNRFLAERTGGTYSTLKVQPAELEDSGVYFCASSLTPSDRGTEELFFGSGTQLSVL.

This clonotype was seen many times. This rearrangement joins TRBV18 to TRBJ2-3, with D unclear. Germline V CDR1 and CDR2: KGHSH, LQKENI. Trimming pared 3 bases from V and 6 bases from J, leaving 10 bases between. CDR3 length: 13 amino acids. The CDR3 is CASSPASWDTQYF. The CDR3 DNA is TGTGCCAGCTCACCCGCCTCCTGGGATACGCAGTATTTT.

This chain joins TRBV20-1 and TRBJ2-2; D may match TRBD1 or TRBD2 (5 bases each). Trimming took off 6 bases at V and 7 bases at J, with 12 bases between the two ends. This CDR3 region has 12 residues. Germline CDR1 reads DFQATT; CDR2 reads SNEGSKA (reference sequence). For the CDR3, the DNA is TGCAGTGCCTATACTAGGGGCGGGGAGCTGTTTTTT. This sequence encodes CSAYTRGGELFF.

In nucleotides, the CDR3 is TGCGCCAGCAGCTTTGGTCACGACAGGGGGCTATTGAACACTGAAGCTTTCTTT. Protein: CASSFGHDRGLLNTEAFF. The rearrangement uses TRBV5-1 and TRBJ1-1, with 10 bases lining up with TRBD1. CDR3 length equals 18 residues. The germline V gene encodes CDR1 SGHRS and CDR2 YFSETQ. J was trimmed by 0 bases and V by 2 bases; bases with no gene match: 10. Complete variable domain (other parts from reference TRBV5-1 and TRBJ1-1): KAGVTQTPRYLIKTRGQQVTLSCSPISGHRSVSWYQQTPGQGLQFLFEYFSETQRNKGNFPGRFSGRQFSNSRSEMNVSTLELGDSALYLCASSFGHDRGLLNTEAFFGQGTRLTVV.

The sample holds many counts of this clonotype. The gene calls are TRBV12-3 or TRBV12-4 and TRBJ2-4; no clear D gene. Trimming took off 1 base at V and 0 bases at J, with 7 bases between the two ends. There are 15 residues in the CDR3. This CDR3 is CASSLVSIAKNIQYF. In DNA, the CDR3 is TGTGCCAGCAGTTTAGTATCTATAGCCAAAAACATTCAGTACTTC.

V and J are TRBV20-1 and TRBJ2-3; TRBD2 matches 9 bases. This CDR3 contains 16 residues. CDR1 is DFQATT and CDR2 is SNEGSKA in the germline V gene (reference sequence). With 0 bases clipped from V and 5 bases from J, the junction kept 9 bases outside the gene matches. The CDR3 loop is CSARDRSSGNLDTQYF. CDR3 coding DNA: TGCAGTGCTAGAGATAGGTCTAGCGGGAATCTAGATACGCAGTATTTT.

This clonotype was seen at least ten times. This chain connects TRBV12-3 or TRBV12-4 to TRBJ1-2; D uncertain. This CDR3 is built from 13 residues. V was cut by 5 bases and J by 3 bases, with 10 bases left in between. In DNA form, the CDR3 reads TGTGCCAGCAGTGGCGGACTCGACTATGGCTACACCTTC. Amino acid sequence: CASSGGLDYGYTF.

The CDR3 loop reads CASSVGVAGAETQYF. DNA for the CDR3: TGTGCCAGCAGCGTAGGTGTCGCAGGGGCGGAGACCCAGTACTTC. The chain couples TRBV9 to TRBJ2-4, with D possibly TRBD1 on 6 matching bases. The DNA end favors TRBJ2-5, so the J call may be wrong. The CDR3 is 15 amino acids. Germline CDR1 is SGDLS and CDR2 is YYNGEE.

V is TRBV18 and J is TRBJ1-1; no definite D call. Germline-derived CDR1 and CDR2 are KGHSH and LQKENI. There are 15 residues in the CDR3. V gave up 5 bases and J gave up 1 base, with 14 bases separating them. The CDR3 nucleotides are TGTGCCAGCTCAAAAGGGCGGACTAAGAACACTGAAGCTTTCTTT. Protein sequence: CASSKGRTKNTEAFF.

This chain uses TRBV2 with TRBJ1-1, with no clear D. The V end lost 4 bases, the J end lost 0 bases, and 9 bases lay between the germline ends. The germline gives CDR1 SNHLY, CDR2 FYNNEI. The CDR3 runs 14 residues. The CDR3 protein is CASSVRSMNTEAFF. In DNA, the CDR3 is TGTGCCAGCAGTGTCAGGAGCATGAACACTGAAGCTTTCTTT.

This clonotype was found many times. This chain joins TRBV20-1 and TRBJ2-5; 14 nucleotides agree with TRBD2. This CDR3 comprises 14 residues. Germline-derived CDR1 and CDR2 are DFQATT and SNEGSKA (reference sequence). Trimming at V came to 5 bases and at J to 5 bases, leaving 4 bases not matched to a gene. CDR3 DNA: TGCAGTGCTTCGGGACTAGCGGGAGATGAGACCCAGTACTTC. The encoded protein is CSASGLAGDETQYF.

This chain joins TRBV19 and TRBJ1-1, with D perhaps matching TRBD1 (6 bases). This CDR3 is built from 15 residues. Germline loops: CDR1 LNHDA, CDR2 SQIVND (reference sequence). Trimming shortened V by 3 bases and J by 0 bases, and 11 bases separated the two germline ends. In nucleotides, the CDR3 is TGTGCCAGTAGTATCACCGGGACACTGAACACTGAAGCTTTCTTT. This sequence encodes CASSITGTLNTEAFF.

The V and J genes are TRBV7-9 and TRBJ2-7; the D call may be TRBD1 or TRBD2 (5 bases each). Germline V gene data show CDR1 as SEHNR and CDR2 as FQNEAQ (reference sequence). This CDR3 has 13 residues. The V end lost 2 bases, the J end lost 5 bases, and 10 bases lay between the germline ends. CDR3 nucleotides: TGTGCCAGCAGCTTATTGGGGGAAGACGAGCAGTACTTC. This encodes CASSLLGEDEQYF.

The rearrangement uses TRBV11-3 and TRBJ2-1, with D perhaps matching TRBD2 (6 bases). V was pared by 5 bases and J by 6 bases, with 17 bases between. Germline values: CDR1 SGHNT, CDR2 YENEEA. This CDR3 comprises 15 residues. CDR3 sequence (DNA): TGTGCCAGCAGCCGATCAGGGACTCCCCCCAATGAGCAGTTCTTC. Translated: CASSRSGTPPNEQFF.